This TCR beta chain was sequenced for a study of post-analysis software for immune sequencing data. Study summary: The cohort encompassed relapsing-remitting, secondary progressive and progressive-relapsing multiple sclerosis disease courses.

Study conclusions and caveats: Significantly lower normalized Chao1 diversity was found in patients with multiple sclerosis relative to controls. The study found TRBV5-6, TRBV5-1 and TRBV20-1 among five TRBV segments more frequent in patients than controls.

J gave up 5 bases and V 5 bases, and 22 bases lay outside the gene matches. Germline V gene sequence: CDR1 SEHNR, CDR2 FQNEAQ (reference sequence). The CDR3 covers 20 residues. Comments on this clonotype: Its antigen is undetermined.

Built from TCR beta cDNA, the libraries had unique molecular identifiers in them. TCRdb itself ran the PCR reads through MiXCR, one entry per CDR3 protein. This repertoire shows hundreds of thousands of distinct CDR3 sequences, roughly two fifths found once; its top ten account for around 1.7%. The chain recombines TRBV7-9 with TRBJ2-3; 10 nucleotides match TRBD2. The origin of this receptor is a girl aged 10-17 years with multiple sclerosis. The sample consisted of blood. The CDR3 bases are TGTGCCAGCAGCCCAACGGAGGGCACGACGAGCGGGGGGGCGAAAGATACGCAGTATTTT. It specifies CASSPTEGTTSGGAKDTQYF.